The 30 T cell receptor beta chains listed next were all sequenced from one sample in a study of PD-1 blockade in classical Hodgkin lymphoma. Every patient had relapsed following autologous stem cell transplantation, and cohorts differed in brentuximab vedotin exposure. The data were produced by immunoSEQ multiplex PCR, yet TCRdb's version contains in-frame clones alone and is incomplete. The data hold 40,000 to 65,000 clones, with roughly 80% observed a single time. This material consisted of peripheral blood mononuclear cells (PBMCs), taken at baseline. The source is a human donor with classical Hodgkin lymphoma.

CDR3 coding DNA: TGTGCCAGCAGTTATAACGGGGGGGGGTTTAGGACCCAGTACTTC. Translating it yields CASSYNGGGFRTQYF. The chain couples TRBV6-6 to TRBJ2-5; TRBD2 matches at 8 bases. V lost 3 bases and J lost 7; bases outside the gene matches: 10. Germline lookup yields CDR1 MNHNY and CDR2 SVGAGI (reference sequence). The CDR3 length is 15 residues.

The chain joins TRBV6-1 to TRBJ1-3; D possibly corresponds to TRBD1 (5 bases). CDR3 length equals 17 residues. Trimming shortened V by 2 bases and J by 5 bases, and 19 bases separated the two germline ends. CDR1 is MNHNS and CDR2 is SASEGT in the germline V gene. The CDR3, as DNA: TGTGCCAGCAGTGAATTTTCCCCTAGTGGGGCCCGAAACACCATATATTTT. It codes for CASSEFSPSGARNTIYF.

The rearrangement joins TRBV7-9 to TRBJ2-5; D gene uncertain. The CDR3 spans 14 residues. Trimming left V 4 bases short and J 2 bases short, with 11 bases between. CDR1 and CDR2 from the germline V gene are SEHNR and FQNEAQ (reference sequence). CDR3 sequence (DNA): TGTGCCAGCAGCTACTCTAAGGAACAAGAGACCCAGTACTTC. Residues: CASSYSKEQETQYF.

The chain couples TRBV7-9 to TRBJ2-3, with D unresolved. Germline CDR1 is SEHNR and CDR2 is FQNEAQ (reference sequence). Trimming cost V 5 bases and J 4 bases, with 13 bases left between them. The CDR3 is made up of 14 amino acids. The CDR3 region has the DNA TGTGCCAGCAGCCCCAGAGGTGGCCCAGATACGCAGTATTTT. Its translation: CASSPRGGPDTQYF.

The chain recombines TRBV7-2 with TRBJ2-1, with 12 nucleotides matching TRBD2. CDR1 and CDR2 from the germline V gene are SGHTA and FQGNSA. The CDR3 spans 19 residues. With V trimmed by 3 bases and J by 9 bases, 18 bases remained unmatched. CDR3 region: CASSFPGNLLAGGPGEQFF. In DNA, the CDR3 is TGTGCCAGCAGCTTTCCGGGAAATCTTCTAGCGGGAGGGCCAGGTGAGCAGTTCTTC.

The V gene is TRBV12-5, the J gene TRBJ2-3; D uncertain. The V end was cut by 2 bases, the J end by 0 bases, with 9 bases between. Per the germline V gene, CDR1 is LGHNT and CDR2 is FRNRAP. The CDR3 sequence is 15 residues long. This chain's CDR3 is CASGLRLASTDTQYF. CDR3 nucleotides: TGTGCTAGTGGTTTGCGACTGGCTAGCACAGATACGCAGTATTTT.

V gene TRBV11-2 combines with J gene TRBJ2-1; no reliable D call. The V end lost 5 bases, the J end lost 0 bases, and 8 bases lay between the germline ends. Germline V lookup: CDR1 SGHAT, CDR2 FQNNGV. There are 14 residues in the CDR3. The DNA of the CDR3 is TGTGCCAGCAGCCTTTCTCGCTCCTACAATGAGCAGTTCTTC. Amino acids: CASSLSRSYNEQFF.

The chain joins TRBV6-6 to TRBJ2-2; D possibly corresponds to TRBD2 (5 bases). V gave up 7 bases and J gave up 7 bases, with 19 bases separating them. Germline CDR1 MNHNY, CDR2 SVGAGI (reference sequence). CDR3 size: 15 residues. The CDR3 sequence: CASTPGASRGGELFF. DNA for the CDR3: TGTGCCAGCACCCCAGGCGCGAGTCGGGGCGGGGAGCTGTTTTTT.

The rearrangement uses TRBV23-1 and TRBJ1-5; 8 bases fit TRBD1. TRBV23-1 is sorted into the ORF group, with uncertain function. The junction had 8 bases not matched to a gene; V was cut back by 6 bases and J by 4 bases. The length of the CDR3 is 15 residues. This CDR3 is CASRYRDRLNQPQHF. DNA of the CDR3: TGCGCCAGCAGGTACCGGGACAGGCTTAATCAGCCCCAGCATTTT.

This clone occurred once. DNA for the CDR3: TGTGCCAGCTCCCCGGACTCTTTAGGTCGTGGCTACACCTTC. As protein: CASSPDSLGRGYTF. The chain joins TRBV18 to TRBJ1-2; unclear D gene. This CDR3 has 14 residues. V gave up 6 bases and J gave up 7 bases, with 18 bases separating them. The germline CDR1 and CDR2 sequences are KGHSH and LQKENI.

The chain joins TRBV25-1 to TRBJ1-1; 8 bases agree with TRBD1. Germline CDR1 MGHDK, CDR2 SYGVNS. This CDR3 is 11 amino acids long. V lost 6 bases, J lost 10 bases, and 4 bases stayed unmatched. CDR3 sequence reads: CASRRQGRAFF. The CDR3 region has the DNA TGTGCCAGCAGGAGACAGGGGCGAGCTTTCTTT.

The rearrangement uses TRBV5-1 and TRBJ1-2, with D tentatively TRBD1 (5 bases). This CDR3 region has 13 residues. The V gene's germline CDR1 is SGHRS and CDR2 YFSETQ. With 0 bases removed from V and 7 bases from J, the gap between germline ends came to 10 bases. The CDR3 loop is CASSLGSGGGYTF. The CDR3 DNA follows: TGCGCCAGCAGCTTGGGATCCGGGGGTGGCTACACCTTC.

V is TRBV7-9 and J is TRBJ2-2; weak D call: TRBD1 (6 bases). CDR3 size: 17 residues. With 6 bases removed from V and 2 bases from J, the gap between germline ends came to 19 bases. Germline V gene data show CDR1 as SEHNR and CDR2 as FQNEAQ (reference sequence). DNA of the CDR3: TGTGCCAGCAGGCTAATTGGACAGTTTACCAACACCGGGGAGCTGTTTTTT. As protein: CASRLIGQFTNTGELFF. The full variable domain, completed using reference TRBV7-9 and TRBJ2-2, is DTGVSQNPRHKITKRGQNVTFRCDPISEHNRLYWYRQTLGQGPEFLTYFQNEAQLEKSRLLSDRFSAERPKGSFSTLEIQRTEQGDSAMYLCASRLIGQFTNTGELFFGEGSRLTVL.

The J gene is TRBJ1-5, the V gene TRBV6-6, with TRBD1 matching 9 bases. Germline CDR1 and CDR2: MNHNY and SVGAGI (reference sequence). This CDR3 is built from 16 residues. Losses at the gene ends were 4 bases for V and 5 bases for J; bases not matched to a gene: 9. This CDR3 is CASSSRQGGNDQPQHF. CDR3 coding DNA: TGTGCCAGCAGTTCTCGACAGGGGGGAAACGATCAGCCCCAGCATTTT.

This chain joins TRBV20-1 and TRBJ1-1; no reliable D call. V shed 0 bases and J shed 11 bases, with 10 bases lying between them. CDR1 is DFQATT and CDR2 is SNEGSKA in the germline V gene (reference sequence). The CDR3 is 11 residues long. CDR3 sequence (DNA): TGCAGTGCTAGAGATCTTCACGAGGCTTTCTTT. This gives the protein CSARDLHEAFF.

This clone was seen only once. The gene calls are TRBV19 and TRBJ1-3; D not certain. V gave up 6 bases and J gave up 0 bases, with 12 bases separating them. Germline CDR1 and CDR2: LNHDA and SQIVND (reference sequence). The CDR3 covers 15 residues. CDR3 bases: TGTGCCAGTAGCGATCCGCTTACCTCTGGAAACACCATATATTTT. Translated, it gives CASSDPLTSGNTIYF.

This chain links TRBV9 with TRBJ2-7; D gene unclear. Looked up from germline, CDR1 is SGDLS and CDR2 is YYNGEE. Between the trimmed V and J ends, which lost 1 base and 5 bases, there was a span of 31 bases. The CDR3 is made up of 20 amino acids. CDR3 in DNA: TGTGCCAGCAGCGTATCCCCTCTCCCCCCCGGTCCACGAACCCTCCACGAGCAGTACTTC. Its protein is CASSVSPLPPGPRTLHEQYF.

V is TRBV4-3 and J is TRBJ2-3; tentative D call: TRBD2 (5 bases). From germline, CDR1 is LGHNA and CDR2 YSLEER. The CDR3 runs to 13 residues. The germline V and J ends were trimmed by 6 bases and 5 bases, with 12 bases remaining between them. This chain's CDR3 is CASRDFKRDTQYF. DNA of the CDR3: TGCGCCAGCAGGGACTTTAAGAGAGATACGCAGTATTTT.

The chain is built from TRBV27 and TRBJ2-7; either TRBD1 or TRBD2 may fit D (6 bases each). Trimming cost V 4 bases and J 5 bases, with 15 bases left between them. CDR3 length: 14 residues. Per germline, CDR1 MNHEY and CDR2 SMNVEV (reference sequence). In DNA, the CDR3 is TGTGCCAGCAGTTACGTATGGGGGGCCGACGAGCAGTACGTC. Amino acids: CASSYVWGADEQYV.

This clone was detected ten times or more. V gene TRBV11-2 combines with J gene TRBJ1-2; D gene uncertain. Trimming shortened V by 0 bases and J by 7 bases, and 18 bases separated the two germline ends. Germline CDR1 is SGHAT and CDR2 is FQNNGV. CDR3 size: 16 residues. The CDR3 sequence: CASSLDSRTYLGGYTF. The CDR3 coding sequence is TGTGCCAGCAGCTTAGATTCAAGGACTTACCTGGGTGGCTACACCTTC.

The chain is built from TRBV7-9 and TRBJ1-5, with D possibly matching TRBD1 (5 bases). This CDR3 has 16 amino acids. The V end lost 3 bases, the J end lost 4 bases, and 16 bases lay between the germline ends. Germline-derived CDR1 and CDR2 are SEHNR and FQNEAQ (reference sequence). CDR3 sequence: CASSFVGQGRNQPQHF. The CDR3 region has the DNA TGTGCCAGCAGCTTTGTAGGGCAGGGACGGAATCAGCCCCAGCATTTT.

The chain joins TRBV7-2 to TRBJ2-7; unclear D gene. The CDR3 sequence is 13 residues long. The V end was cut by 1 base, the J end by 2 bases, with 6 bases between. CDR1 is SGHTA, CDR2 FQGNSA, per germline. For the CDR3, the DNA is TGTGCCAGCAGCTTAGAGGCTACCTACGAGCAGTACTTC. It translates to CASSLEATYEQYF.

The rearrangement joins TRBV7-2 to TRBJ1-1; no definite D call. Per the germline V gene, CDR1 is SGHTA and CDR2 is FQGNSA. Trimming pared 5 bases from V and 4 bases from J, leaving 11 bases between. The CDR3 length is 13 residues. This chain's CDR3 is CASSLGGPTEAFF. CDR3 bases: TGTGCCAGCAGCCTTGGAGGGCCCACTGAAGCTTTCTTT.

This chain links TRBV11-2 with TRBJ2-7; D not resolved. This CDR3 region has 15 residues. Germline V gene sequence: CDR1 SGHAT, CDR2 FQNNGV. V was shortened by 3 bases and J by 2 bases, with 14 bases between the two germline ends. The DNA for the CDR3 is TGTGCCAGCAGCTTTAACTCGGAGCAAACCTACGAGCAGTACGTC. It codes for CASSFNSEQTYEQYV.

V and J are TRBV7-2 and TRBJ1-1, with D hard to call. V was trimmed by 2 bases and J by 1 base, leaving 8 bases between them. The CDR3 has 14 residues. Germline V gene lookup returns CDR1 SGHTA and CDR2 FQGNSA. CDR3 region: CASSLLSENTEAFF. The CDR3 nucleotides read TGTGCCAGCAGCTTACTCTCTGAGAACACTGAAGCTTTCTTT.

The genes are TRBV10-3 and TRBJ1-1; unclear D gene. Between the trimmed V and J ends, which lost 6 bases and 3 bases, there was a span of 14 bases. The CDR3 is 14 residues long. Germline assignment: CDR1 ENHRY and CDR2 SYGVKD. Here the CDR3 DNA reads TGTGCCATCAGGGGCAGCGAGGGTGACACTGAAGCTTTCTTT. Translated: CAIRGSEGDTEAFF.

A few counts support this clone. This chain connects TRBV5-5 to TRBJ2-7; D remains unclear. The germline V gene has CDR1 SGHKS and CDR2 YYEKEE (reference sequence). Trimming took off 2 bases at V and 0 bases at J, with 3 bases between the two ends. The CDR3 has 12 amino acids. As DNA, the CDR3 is TGTGCCAGCAGCTTTAGCTCCTACGAGCAGTACTTC. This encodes CASSFSSYEQYF.

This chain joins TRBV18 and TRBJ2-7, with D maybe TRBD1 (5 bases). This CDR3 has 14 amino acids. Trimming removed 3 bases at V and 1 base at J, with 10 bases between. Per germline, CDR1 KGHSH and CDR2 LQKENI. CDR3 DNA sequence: TGTGCCAGCTCACCCGACAGAGATTCCTACGAGCAGTACTTC. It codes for CASSPDRDSYEQYF.

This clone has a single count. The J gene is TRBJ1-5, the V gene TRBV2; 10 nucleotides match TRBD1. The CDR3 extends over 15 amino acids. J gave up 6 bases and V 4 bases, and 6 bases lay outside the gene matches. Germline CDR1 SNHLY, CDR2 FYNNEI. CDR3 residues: CASSAGTGDLQPQHF. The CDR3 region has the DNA TGTGCCAGCAGTGCCGGGACAGGGGATCTTCAGCCCCAGCATTTT.

The CDR3 spells CASSPTRKADTQYF. The CDR3 bases are TGTGCCAGCTCACCAACGAGAAAAGCAGATACGCAGTATTTT. V usage is TRBV18 and J usage is TRBJ2-3; D is unresolved. Trimming took off 2 bases at V and 4 bases at J, with 10 bases between the two ends. The CDR3 contains 14 residues. Germline V gene sequence: CDR1 KGHSH, CDR2 LQKENI.